The following is a T cell receptor (beta chain) sequence with its context. This entry is derived from a study of blood T cell repertoires in COVID-19. At the level of the study: Acute and convalescent COVID-19 samples came from the United States, Italy and Spain. From T cells, B-cell-depleted T cells, or PBMCs came the material, which was cDNA or gDNA.

Original data processing: The authors estimated nucleated cell counts from reference gene primer amplification. TCRdb keeps only in-frame clones here, not all; method: immunoSEQ multiplex PCR. V, J and clone size reflect that table, while D and trimming were determined from the DNA. The sample holds fewer than 150,000 clones, approximately 80% seen once. The clonotype comes from a man aged 45-65 years with acute or convalescent COVID-19. The sequenced sample was peripheral blood.

The CDR3, as DNA: TGTGCCAGCAGCGTAGAGGGACAGAATTCACCCCTCCACTTT. It codes for CASSVEGQNSPLHF. This chain connects TRBV9 to TRBJ1-6; 7 bases match TRBD1. Unmatched junction bases numbered 1, after V lost 0 bases and J lost 7 bases. CDR1 is SGDLS, CDR2 YYNGEE, per germline. The CDR3 length is 14 residues.